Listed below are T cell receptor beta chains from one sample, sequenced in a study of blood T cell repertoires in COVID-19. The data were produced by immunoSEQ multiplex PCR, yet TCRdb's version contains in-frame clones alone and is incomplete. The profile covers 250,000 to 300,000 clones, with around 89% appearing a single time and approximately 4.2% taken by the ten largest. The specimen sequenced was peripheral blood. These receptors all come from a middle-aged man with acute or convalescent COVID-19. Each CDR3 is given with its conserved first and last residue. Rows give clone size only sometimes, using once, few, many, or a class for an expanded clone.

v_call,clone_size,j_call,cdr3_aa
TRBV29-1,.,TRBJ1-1,CSVTGTGGAGTEAFF
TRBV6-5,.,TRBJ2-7,CASSGDRSSYEQYF
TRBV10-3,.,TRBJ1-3,CAISESSQGPGDF
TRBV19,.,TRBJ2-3,CASSMQPYGYTDTQYF
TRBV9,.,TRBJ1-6,CASSVESRGQGNSPLHF
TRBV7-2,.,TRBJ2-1,CASSFPMYNEQFF
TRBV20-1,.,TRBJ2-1,CSASRNEQFF
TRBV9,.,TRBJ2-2,CASSVRGRELFF
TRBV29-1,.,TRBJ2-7,CSVELHVAGNEQYF
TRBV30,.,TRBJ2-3,CAWTPEGWRSTDTQYF
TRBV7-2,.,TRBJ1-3,CASSLERREGNTIYF
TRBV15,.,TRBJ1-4,CATSRNKQGAGEKLFF
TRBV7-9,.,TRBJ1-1,CASSLASVNTEAFF
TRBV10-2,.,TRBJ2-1,CATTPGSSQFF
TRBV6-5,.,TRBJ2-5,CASSYGGTQETQYF
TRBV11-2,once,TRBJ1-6,CASSRGQGSNTLHF
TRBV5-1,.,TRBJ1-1,CASSPNHRNTEAFF
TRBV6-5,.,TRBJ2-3,CASSYSPLADTQYF
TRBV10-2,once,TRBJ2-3,CASSGAGGYTDTQYF
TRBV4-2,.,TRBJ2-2,CASSREGQGYTGELFF
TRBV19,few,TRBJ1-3,CASSPTGIDASSGNTIYF
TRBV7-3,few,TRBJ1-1,CASSYLTGGEAFF
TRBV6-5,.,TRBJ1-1,CASSYGIDSVNTEAFF
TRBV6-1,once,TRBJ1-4,CASSEHLKGANEKLFF
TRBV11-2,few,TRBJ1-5,CASSLDGASSNQPQHF
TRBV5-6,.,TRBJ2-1,CASTTLPSSYNEQFF
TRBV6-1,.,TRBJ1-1,CASSEVPGWAEAFF
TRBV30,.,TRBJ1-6,CASQGGSSYNSPLHF
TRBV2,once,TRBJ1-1,CASSEPPPGGVNTEAFF
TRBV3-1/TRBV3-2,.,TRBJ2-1,CASSLRGGHEQFF
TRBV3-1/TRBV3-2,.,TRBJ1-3,CASSQDQGTGNTIYF
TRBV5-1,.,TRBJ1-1,CASSADSYTEAFF
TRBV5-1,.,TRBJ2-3,CASSLDRGVTDTQYF
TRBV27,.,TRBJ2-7,CASSDRAVSYEQYF
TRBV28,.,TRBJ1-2,CASSNRGYGYTF
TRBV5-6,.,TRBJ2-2,CASSLGLGDTGELFF
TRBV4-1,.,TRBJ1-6,CASSQDRNSPLHF
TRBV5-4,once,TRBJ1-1,CASSYIHRGPNTEAFF
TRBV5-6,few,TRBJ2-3,CASSYRTSGGTDTQYF
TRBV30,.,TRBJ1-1,CAWSVLDTEAFF
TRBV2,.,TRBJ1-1,CASRPGTGENTEAFF
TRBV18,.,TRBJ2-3,CASSALAGAADTQYF
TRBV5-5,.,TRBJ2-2,CASTLWAVPVGELFF
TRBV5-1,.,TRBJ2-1,CASSRDGGGDEQFF
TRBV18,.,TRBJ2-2,CASSPSQKNTGELFF
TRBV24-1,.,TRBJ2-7,CATAHVELRAADEQYF
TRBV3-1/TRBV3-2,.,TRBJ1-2,CASSQLQGVGYTF
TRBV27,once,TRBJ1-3,CASSLSPRGGRDTIYF
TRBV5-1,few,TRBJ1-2,CASSLEVAGSGGYTF
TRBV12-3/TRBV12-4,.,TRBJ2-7,CASSDRSSYEQYF
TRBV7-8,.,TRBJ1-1,CASSPDRGRAFF
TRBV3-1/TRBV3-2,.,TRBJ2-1,CASSPRGSSYNEQFF
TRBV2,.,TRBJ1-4,CASRGTGLMGEKLFF
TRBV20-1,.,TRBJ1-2,CSASSTGLYGYTF